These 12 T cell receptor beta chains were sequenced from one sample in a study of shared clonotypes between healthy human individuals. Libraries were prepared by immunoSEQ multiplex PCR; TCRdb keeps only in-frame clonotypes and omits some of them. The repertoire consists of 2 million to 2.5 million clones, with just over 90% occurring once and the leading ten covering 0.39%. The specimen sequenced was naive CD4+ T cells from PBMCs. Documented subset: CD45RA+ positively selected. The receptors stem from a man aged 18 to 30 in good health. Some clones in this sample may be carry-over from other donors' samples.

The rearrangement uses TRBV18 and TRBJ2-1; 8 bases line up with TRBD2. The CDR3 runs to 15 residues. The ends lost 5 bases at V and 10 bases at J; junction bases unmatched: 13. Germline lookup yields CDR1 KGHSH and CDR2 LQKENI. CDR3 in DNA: TGTGCCAGCTCAGTTAGCGGGACTCCCGCGGGGGAGCAGTTCTTC. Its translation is CASSVSGTPAGEQFF.

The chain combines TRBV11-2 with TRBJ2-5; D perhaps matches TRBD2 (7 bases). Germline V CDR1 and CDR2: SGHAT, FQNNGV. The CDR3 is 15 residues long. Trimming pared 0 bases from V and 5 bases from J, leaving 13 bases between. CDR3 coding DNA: TGTGCCAGCAGCTTAGATGGGGGCGGGAGTGAGACCCAGTACTTC. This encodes CASSLDGGGSETQYF.

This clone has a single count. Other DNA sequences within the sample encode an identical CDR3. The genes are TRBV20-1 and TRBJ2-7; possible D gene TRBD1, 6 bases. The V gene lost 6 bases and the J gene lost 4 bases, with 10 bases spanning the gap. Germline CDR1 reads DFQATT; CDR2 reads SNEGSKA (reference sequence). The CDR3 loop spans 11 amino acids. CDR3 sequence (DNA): TGCAGTGCCAGAAGGGGGTACGAGCAGTACTTC. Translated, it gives CSARRGYEQYF.

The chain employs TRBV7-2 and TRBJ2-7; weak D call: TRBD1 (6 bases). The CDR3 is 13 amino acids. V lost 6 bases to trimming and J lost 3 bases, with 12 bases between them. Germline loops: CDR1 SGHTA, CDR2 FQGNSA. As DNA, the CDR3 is TGTGCCAGCAGGCCCACAGGGATCTACGAGCAGTACTTC. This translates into CASRPTGIYEQYF.

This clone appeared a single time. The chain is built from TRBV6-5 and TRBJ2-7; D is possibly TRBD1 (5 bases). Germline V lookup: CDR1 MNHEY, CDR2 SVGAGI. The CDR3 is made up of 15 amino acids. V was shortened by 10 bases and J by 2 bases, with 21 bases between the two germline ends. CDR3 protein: CATKNRTPPPYEQYF. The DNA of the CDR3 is TGTGCCACCAAAAACAGGACACCGCCCCCCTACGAGCAGTACTTC.

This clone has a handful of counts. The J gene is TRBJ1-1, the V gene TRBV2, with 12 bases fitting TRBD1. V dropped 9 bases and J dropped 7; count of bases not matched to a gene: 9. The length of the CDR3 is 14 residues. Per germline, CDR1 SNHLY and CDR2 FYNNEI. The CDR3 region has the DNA TGTGCCAGTGTCGGGACAGGGGGCCGAAATGAAGCTTTCTTT. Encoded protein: CASVGTGGRNEAFF.

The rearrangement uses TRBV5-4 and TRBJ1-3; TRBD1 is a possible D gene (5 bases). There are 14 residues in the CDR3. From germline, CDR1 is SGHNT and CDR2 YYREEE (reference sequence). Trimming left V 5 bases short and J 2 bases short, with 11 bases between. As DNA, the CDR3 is TGTGCCAGCAGGATACAGGCCGCTGGAAACACCATATATTTT. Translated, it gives CASRIQAAGNTIYF.

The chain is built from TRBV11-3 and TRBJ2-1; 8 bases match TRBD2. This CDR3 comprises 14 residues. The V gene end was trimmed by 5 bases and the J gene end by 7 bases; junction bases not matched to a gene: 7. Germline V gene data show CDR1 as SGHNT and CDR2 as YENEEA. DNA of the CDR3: TGTGCCAGCAGCCCAAGCGGGAGCAGTAATGAGCAGTTCTTC. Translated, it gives CASSPSGSSNEQFF.

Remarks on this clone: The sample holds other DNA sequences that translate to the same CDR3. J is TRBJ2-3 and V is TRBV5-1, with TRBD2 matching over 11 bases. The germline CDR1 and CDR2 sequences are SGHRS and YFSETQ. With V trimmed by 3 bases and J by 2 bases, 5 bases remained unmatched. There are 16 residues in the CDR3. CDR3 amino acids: CASSSGLAGLTDTQYF. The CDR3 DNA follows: TGCGCCAGCAGCTCAGGACTAGCGGGCCTCACAGATACGCAGTATTTT.

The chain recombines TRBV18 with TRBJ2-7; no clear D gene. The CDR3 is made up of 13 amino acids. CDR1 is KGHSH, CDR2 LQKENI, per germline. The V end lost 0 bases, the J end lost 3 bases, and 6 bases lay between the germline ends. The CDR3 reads CASSPPFVYEQYF. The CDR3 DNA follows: TGTGCCAGCTCACCACCCTTCGTCTACGAGCAGTACTTC.

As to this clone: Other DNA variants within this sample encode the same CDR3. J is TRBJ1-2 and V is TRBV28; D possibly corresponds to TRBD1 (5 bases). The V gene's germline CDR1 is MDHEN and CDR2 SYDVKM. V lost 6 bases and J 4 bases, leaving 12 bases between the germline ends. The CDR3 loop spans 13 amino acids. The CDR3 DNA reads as TGTGCCAGCAGAGAAGGACAATCCTATGGCTACACCTTC. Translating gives CASREGQSYGYTF.

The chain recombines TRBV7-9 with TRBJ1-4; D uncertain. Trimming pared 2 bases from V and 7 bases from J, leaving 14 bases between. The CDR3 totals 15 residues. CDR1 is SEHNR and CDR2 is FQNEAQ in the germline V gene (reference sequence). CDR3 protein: CASSLNILSGEKLFF. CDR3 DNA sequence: TGTGCCAGCAGCTTAAATATCTTGAGCGGTGAAAAACTGTTTTTT.